This T cell receptor beta chain was recorded in a study of blood T cell repertoires in COVID-19. Whole-study context: PBMCs, B-cell-depleted T cells, or T cells were the source of the cDNA or gDNA that made up the material.

Everyone who took part was about 18 to 90 years old, and they came from 20 to 25 US areas. Clinical histories supplied by participants themselves formed the basis of cohort assignment. The V and J ends lost 2 bases and 2 bases respectively, with 15 bases between them. Germline values: CDR1 KGHSH, CDR2 LQKENI. The CDR3 consists of 16 residues. The authors' processing: Estimated nucleated cell counts came from reference gene primer amplification. Assay used: immunoSEQ multiplex PCR; TCRdb lists only in-frame clones, some missing. V, J and clone size are those of that table, while D and trimming were read from the DNA. The table lists approximately 250,000 clones, around four fifths of them singletons.

Sequencing was carried out using PBMCs or T cells enriched from blood (not recorded which). The receptor comes from a man aged 25 to 40 with acute COVID-19. The rearrangement links TRBV18 to TRBJ1-2, with a tentative D call TRBD1 (6 bases). CDR3 sequence reads: CASSPISARGNYGYTF. For the CDR3, the DNA is TGTGCCAGCTCACCAATTTCCGCCAGGGGAAACTATGGCTACACCTTC.